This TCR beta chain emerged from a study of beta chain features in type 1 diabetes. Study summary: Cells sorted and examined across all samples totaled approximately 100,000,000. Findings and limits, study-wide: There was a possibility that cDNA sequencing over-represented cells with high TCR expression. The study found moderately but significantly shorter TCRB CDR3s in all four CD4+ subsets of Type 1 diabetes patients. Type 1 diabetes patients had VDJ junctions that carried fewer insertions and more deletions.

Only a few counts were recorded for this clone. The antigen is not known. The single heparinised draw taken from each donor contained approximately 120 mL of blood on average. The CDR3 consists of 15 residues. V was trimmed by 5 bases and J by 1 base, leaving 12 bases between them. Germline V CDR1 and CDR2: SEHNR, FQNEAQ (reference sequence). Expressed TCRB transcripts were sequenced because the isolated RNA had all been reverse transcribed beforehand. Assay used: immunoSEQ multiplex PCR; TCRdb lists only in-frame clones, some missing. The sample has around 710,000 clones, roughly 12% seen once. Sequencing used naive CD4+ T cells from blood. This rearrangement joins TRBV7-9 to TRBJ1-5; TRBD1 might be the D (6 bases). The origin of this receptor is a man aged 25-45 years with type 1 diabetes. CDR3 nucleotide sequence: TGTGCCAGCAGCCAACAGGGTGAGAGCAATCAGCCCCAGCATTTT. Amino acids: CASSQQGESNQPQHF. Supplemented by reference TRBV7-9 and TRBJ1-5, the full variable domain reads DTGVSQNPRHKITKRGQNVTFRCDPISEHNRLYWYRQTLGQGPEFLTYFQNEAQLEKSRLLSDRFSAERPKGSFSTLEIQRTEQGDSAMYLCASSQQGESNQPQHFGDGTRLSIL.